This T cell receptor beta chain was identified in a study of OX40 agonist ivuxolimab in advanced cancers. On the study more broadly: Dose-escalation subjects each had hepatocellular carcinoma, melanoma, renal cell or head and neck cancer. Three patients had partial responses: one hepatocellular carcinoma, two cutaneous melanoma.

The V end was cut by 3 bases, the J end by 5 bases, with 8 bases between. The CDR3 totals 13 residues. Germline values: CDR1 SGHNT, CDR2 YENEEA. The repertoire was sequenced with immunoSEQ multiplex PCR; TCRdb's copy has only in-frame clones and lacks some. The table shows roughly 77,000 clones, with 80% to 95% occurring only once. This clone was counted a single time. This TCR derives from an adult with an advanced solid tumor such as melanoma, head and neck, liver or kidney cancer. The genes are TRBV11-3 and TRBJ2-1, with a possible D match to TRBD1 (5 bases). Sequences were derived from CD4+ or CD8+ T cells sorted from blood, sampled in a trial of the OX40 agonist ivuxolimab. The CDR3 loop is CASSLGPDNEQFF. In nucleotides, the CDR3 is TGTGCCAGCAGCTTGGGGCCAGACAATGAGCAGTTCTTC.